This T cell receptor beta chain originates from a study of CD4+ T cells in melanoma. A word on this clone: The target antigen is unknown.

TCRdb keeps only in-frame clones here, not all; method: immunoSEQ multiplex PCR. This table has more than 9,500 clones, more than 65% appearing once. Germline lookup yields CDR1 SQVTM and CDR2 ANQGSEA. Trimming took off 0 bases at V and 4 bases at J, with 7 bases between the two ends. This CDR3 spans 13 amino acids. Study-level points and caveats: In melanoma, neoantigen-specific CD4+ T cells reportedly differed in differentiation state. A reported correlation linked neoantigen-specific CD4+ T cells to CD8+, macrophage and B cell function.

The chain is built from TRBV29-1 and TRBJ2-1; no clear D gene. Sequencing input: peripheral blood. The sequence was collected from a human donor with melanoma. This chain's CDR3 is CSVEDPLYNEQFF. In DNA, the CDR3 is TGCAGCGTTGAAGATCCTTTATACAATGAGCAGTTCTTC.